One sample yielded the 9 T cell receptor beta chains listed below, sequenced in a study of T cell responses to AZD1222 COVID-19 vaccine. The method was immunoSEQ multiplex PCR; TCRdb's version includes in-frame clones alone and lacks a portion of them. This sample has about 260,000 clones, with 90% to 95% found just once. Sequencing was performed on peripheral blood, taken on day 0 of AZD1222 vaccination. These receptors all come from an adult in good health.

This clone was found a few times. The chain combines TRBV3-1 (or the pseudogene TRBV3-2) with TRBJ1-3; D gene uncertain. Germline V CDR1 and CDR2: LGHDT, YNNKEL (reference sequence). Deletions cut 4 bases from V and 0 bases from J, with 13 bases between. The CDR3 totals 16 residues. The CDR3 DNA is TGTGCCAGCAGCCCCGTCCTGATCAGCTCTGGAAACACCATATATTTT. Translated, it gives CASSPVLISSGNTIYF.

The genes are TRBV5-1 and TRBJ2-1, with D possibly matching TRBD2 (5 bases). Trimming took off 3 bases at V and 1 base at J, with 11 bases between the two ends. The CDR3 runs 15 residues. From germline, CDR1 is SGHRS and CDR2 YFSETQ. CDR3 DNA: TGCGCCAGCAGCTCCGGCGGGCCTTCCTACAATGAGCAGTTCTTC. Amino acid sequence: CASSSGGPSYNEQFF.

This chain's CDR3 is CASSLGTSGRRNEQFF. In DNA, the CDR3 is TGTGCCAGCAGCCTAGGGACTAGCGGGAGGAGGAATGAGCAGTTCTTC. V gene TRBV7-2 combines with J gene TRBJ2-1; 15 bases line up with TRBD2. V lost 5 bases and J lost 7; bases outside the gene matches: 6. The CDR3 loop spans 16 amino acids. From germline, CDR1 is SGHTA and CDR2 FQGNSA.

The rearrangement joins TRBV7-2 to TRBJ2-7, with TRBD2 identical over 11 bases. The CDR3 has 14 amino acids. Germline trimming cut 6 bases from V and 1 base from J; bases unmatched to any gene: 2. Germline assignment: CDR1 SGHTA and CDR2 FQGNSA. The CDR3 DNA follows: TGTGCCAGCAGGGGGACTAGCGGTTCCTACGAGCAGTACTTC. This gives the protein CASRGTSGSYEQYF.

The chain is built from TRBV3-1 (or the pseudogene TRBV3-2) and TRBJ2-5, with 15 bases that match TRBD2. The CDR3 has 17 residues. With 0 bases clipped from V and 6 bases from J, the junction kept 5 bases outside the gene matches. Germline CDR1 is LGHDT and CDR2 is YNNKEL (reference sequence). This CDR3 reads CASSQDRGLAGGKTQYF. CDR3 nucleotide sequence: TGTGCCAGCAGCCAAGATAGGGGACTAGCGGGGGGTAAGACCCAGTACTTC.

V is TRBV28 and J is TRBJ2-7; a weak D match, TRBD1 (6 bases). V was trimmed by 4 bases and J by 2 bases, leaving 9 bases between them. The CDR3 sequence is 13 residues long. The V gene's germline CDR1 is MDHEN and CDR2 SYDVKM. CDR3 nucleotide sequence: TGTGCCAGCAGTTCTACAGGGCCCTACGAGCAGTACTTC. It is translated as CASSSTGPYEQYF. The full variable domain, rest sourced from reference TRBV28 and TRBJ2-7, is DVKVTQSSRYLVKRTGEKVFLECVQDMDHENMFWYRQDPGLGLRLIYFSYDVKMKEKGDIPEGYSVSREKKERFSLILESASTNQTSMYLCASSSTGPYEQYFGPGTRLTVT.

The genes are TRBV10-3 and TRBJ2-7, with D tentatively TRBD2 (5 bases). CDR3 length: 13 residues. Germline loops: CDR1 ENHRY, CDR2 SYGVKD. V lost 6 bases and J 3 bases, leaving 12 bases between the germline ends. The CDR3 loop is CAIRGSEGYEQYF. DNA of the CDR3: TGTGCCATCAGAGGGAGCGAGGGCTACGAGCAGTACTTC.

The chain carries TRBV5-6 and TRBJ1-2, with D possibly TRBD1 on 6 matching bases. Germline CDR1 is SGHDT and CDR2 is YYEEEE. V lost 2 bases to trimming and J lost 4 bases, with 15 bases between them. The CDR3 has 15 amino acids. The DNA of the CDR3 is TGTGCCAGCAGCTTTCTGGGAGAGGGGGGCTATGGCTACACCTTC. This gives the protein CASSFLGEGGYGYTF.

This sequence joins TRBV28 and TRBJ1-1; no clear D gene. Germline values: CDR1 MDHEN, CDR2 SYDVKM. The CDR3 spans 12 residues. V was shortened by 6 bases and J by 8 bases, with 13 bases between the two germline ends. CDR3 in DNA: TGTGCCAGCAGCCCGCGACGGATCGAAGCTTTCTTT. The encoded protein is CASSPRRIEAFF.